These T cell receptor beta chains were read from a single sample in a study of T cell changes during pregnancy in multiple sclerosis. Produced via immunoSEQ multiplex PCR; TCRdb's table is partial and in-frame only. Of roughly 34,000 clones in the sample, about nine tenths were seen once. The input for sequencing was peripheral blood, taken in the second trimester of pregnancy. These receptors were obtained from a female donor in good health, enrolled as a control in a pregnancy study. The CDR3 runs from the conserved cysteine through the conserved F or W. Fields, in order: clone size, V gene, J gene, D gene, CDR3 protein, CDR3 DNA. A D gene is named only where the DNA matches it firmly. Only some rows state a clone size, as once, few, many or a class for expanded clones.

clone size: .; V gene: TRBV20-1; J gene: TRBJ2-7; D gene: .; CDR3 protein: CSASYPYEQYF; CDR3 DNA: TGCAGTGCTAGTTACCCCTACGAGCAGTACTTC
clone size: .; V gene: TRBV5-1; J gene: TRBJ2-4; D gene: .; CDR3 protein: CASSLGGAGDIQYF; CDR3 DNA: TGCGCCAGCAGCCTGGGGGGAGCCGGAGACATTCAGTACTTC
clone size: .; V gene: TRBV5-5; J gene: TRBJ2-2; D gene: .; CDR3 protein: CASSSTGNTGELFF; CDR3 DNA: TGTGCCAGCAGCTCGACAGGGAACACCGGGGAGCTGTTTTTT
clone size: .; V gene: TRBV19; J gene: TRBJ1-6; D gene: TRBD1; CDR3 protein: CASSLGTGGAFRSYNSPLHF; CDR3 DNA: TGTGCCAGTAGCCTCGGGACAGGGGGCGCGTTCCGCTCCTATAATTCACCCCTCCACTTT
clone size: .; V gene: TRBV15; J gene: TRBJ2-2; D gene: .; CDR3 protein: CATTPRQALAGELFF; CDR3 DNA: TGTGCCACCACCCCAAGGCAGGCATTGGCCGGGGAGCTGTTTTTT
clone size: .; V gene: TRBV9; J gene: TRBJ2-4; D gene: .; CDR3 protein: CASSASPTGTNPNIQYF; CDR3 DNA: TGTGCCAGCAGCGCCTCACCGACCGGGACAAACCCAAACATTCAGTACTTC
clone size: .; V gene: TRBV19; J gene: TRBJ2-2; D gene: .; CDR3 protein: CASSIAGDTGELFF; CDR3 DNA: TGTGCCAGTAGTATAGCGGGAGATACCGGGGAGCTGTTTTTT
clone size: .; V gene: TRBV4-1; J gene: TRBJ1-1; D gene: .; CDR3 protein: CASSQVGGSNTEAFF; CDR3 DNA: TGCGCCAGCAGCCAAGTGGGAGGGTCGAACACTGAAGCTTTCTTT
clone size: .; V gene: TRBV9; J gene: TRBJ1-6; D gene: .; CDR3 protein: CASSVEGDGNSPLHF; CDR3 DNA: TGTGCCAGCAGCGTAGAGGGGGACGGAAATTCACCCCTCCACTTT
clone size: few; V gene: TRBV10-3; J gene: TRBJ1-6; D gene: TRBD1; CDR3 protein: CAISDPGQGTPLHF; CDR3 DNA: TGTGCCATCAGTGACCCCGGACAGGGGACACCCCTCCACTTT
clone size: .; V gene: TRBV6-5; J gene: TRBJ2-1; D gene: TRBD2; CDR3 protein: CASSHSGTSSSEQFF; CDR3 DNA: TGTGCCAGCTCACATTCCGGGACTAGCAGTAGTGAGCAGTTCTTC
clone size: .; V gene: TRBV18; J gene: TRBJ2-5; D gene: TRBD1; CDR3 protein: CASSPLGDRPQETQYF; CDR3 DNA: TGTGCCAGCTCACCACTCGGGGACAGGCCCCAAGAGACCCAGTACTTC
clone size: .; V gene: TRBV10-1; J gene: TRBJ2-3; D gene: .; CDR3 protein: CASSEPSQVLTDTQYF; CDR3 DNA: TGCGCCAGCAGTGAGCCGTCCCAGGTTTTAACGGATACGCAGTATTTT
clone size: .; V gene: TRBV5-4; J gene: TRBJ2-2; D gene: TRBD1; CDR3 protein: CASSNYDRGDTGELFF; CDR3 DNA: TGTGCCAGCAGCAATTATGACAGGGGTGACACCGGGGAGCTGTTTTTT
clone size: .; V gene: TRBV29-1; J gene: TRBJ2-5; D gene: .; CDR3 protein: CSVETGQETQYF; CDR3 DNA: TGCAGCGTGGAAACCGGCCAAGAGACCCAGTACTTC
clone size: .; V gene: TRBV4-3; J gene: TRBJ1-2; D gene: .; CDR3 protein: CASSQDFGGNYGYTF; CDR3 DNA: TGCGCCAGCAGCCAAGATTTCGGGGGGAACTATGGCTACACCTTC
clone size: .; V gene: TRBV9; J gene: TRBJ2-7; D gene: .; CDR3 protein: CASSVGLAREQYF; CDR3 DNA: TGTGCCAGCAGCGTAGGCCTAGCTCGGGAGCAGTACTTC
clone size: .; V gene: TRBV9; J gene: TRBJ1-1; D gene: .; CDR3 protein: CASSVAGHSNTEAFF; CDR3 DNA: TGTGCCAGCAGCGTAGCTGGGCATTCGAACACTGAAGCTTTCTTT